A single sample is the source of the 13 T cell receptor beta chains below, sequenced in a study of EBV T-cell therapy then PD-1 blockade in nasopharyngeal carcinoma. These receptors have no known antigen. Regarding treatment: AdE1-LMPpoly-expanded autologous EBV-specific T-cell therapy followed by anti-PD-1 nivolumab. Libraries were prepared by immunoSEQ multiplex PCR; TCRdb keeps only in-frame clonotypes and omits some of them. Of about 23,000 clones listed, over 70% were seen once; the top ten hold approximately 28%. The material was CD8+ T cells from blood, obtained at roughly day 61 from a patient whose treatment included autologous EBV-specific T cells and nivolumab. The receptors come from a middle-aged man with nasopharyngeal carcinoma.

The chain uses TRBV11-1 and TRBJ1-3, with D possibly being TRBD1 (6 bases). Germline V lookup: CDR1 SGHAT, CDR2 FQDESV (reference sequence). V lost 1 base, J lost 3 bases, and 13 bases lay in between. This CDR3 is built from 16 residues. The CDR3 bases are TGTGCCAGCAGCTTAGTTCCGGGGGCCAGTGGAAACACCATATATTTT. Translation gives CASSLVPGASGNTIYF.

This chain links TRBV7-8 with TRBJ2-2; the match to TRBD1 covers 8 bases. The CDR3 runs 16 residues. CDR1 and CDR2 (germline): SGHVS, FQNEAQ. V dropped 6 bases and J dropped 0; count of bases not matched to a gene: 6. CDR3 sequence reads: CASSYRGITNTGELFF. The DNA for the CDR3 is TGTGCCAGCAGTTACAGGGGGATAACGAACACCGGGGAGCTGTTTTTT.

J is TRBJ1-4 and V is TRBV15; tentative D call: TRBD1 (5 bases). V shed 6 bases and J shed 5 bases, with 13 bases lying between them. Germline CDR1 LNHNV, CDR2 YYDKDF (reference sequence). The CDR3 is made up of 14 amino acids. The CDR3, as DNA: TGTGCCACCAGGGCCGGGGGAGAAAATGAAAAACTGTTTTTT. Translation gives CATRAGGENEKLFF.

This rearrangement joins TRBV24-1 to TRBJ1-4, with D perhaps TRBD1 (6 bases). From germline, CDR1 is KGHDR and CDR2 SFDVKD. Deletions cut 5 bases from V and 2 bases from J, with 17 bases between. This CDR3 is built from 17 residues. DNA of the CDR3: TGTGCCACCAGTGCCAAACCAGGGGCTTCTACTAATGAAAAACTGTTTTTT. Translated: CATSAKPGASTNEKLFF.

The chain carries TRBV4-3 and TRBJ2-7; no reliable D call. Germline V gene data show CDR1 as LGHNA and CDR2 as YSLEER. The CDR3 runs to 13 residues. V gave up 2 bases and J gave up 3 bases, with 8 bases separating them. This CDR3 is CASSQFSHYEQYF. CDR3 DNA sequence: TGCGCCAGCAGCCAATTCTCCCACTACGAGCAGTACTTC.

The rearrangement joins TRBV5-1 to TRBJ2-1; D gene uncertain. Trimming left V 4 bases short and J 3 bases short, with 17 bases between. Germline CDR1 and CDR2: SGHRS and YFSETQ. The CDR3 is 16 residues long. As DNA, the CDR3 is TGCGCCAGCAGCCCGAGGAGCCAGGCATTCTACAATGAGCAGTTCTTC. This codes for CASSPRSQAFYNEQFF.

The J gene is TRBJ1-6, the V gene TRBV27; D call uncertain. Germline V gene lookup returns CDR1 MNHEY and CDR2 SMNVEV (reference sequence). The CDR3 is 13 amino acids. Trimming shortened V by 5 bases and J by 14 bases, and 16 bases separated the two germline ends. CDR3 bases: TGTGCCAGCAGTGACCTTTTTAATCGGGCCCTCCACTTT. Protein sequence: CASSDLFNRALHF.

The V and J genes are TRBV6-5 and TRBJ2-6, with D possibly being TRBD1 or TRBD2 (5 bases each). The CDR3 is 12 amino acids. Germline V gene data show CDR1 as MNHEY and CDR2 as SVGAGI. V lost 5 bases and J lost 13, with 12 bases in between. CDR3 DNA: TGTGCCAGCAGTCCCGGGACGCTTGTCCTGACTTTC. This gives the protein CASSPGTLVLTF.

The chain couples TRBV6-1 to TRBJ1-1; TRBD1 might be the D (5 bases). CDR1 MNHNS and CDR2 SASEGT come from the germline V gene. CDR3 length: 15 residues. V lost 0 bases to trimming and J lost 6 bases, with 14 bases between them. The CDR3 region has the DNA TGTGCCAGCAGTGAAGCGCAGGGCGGGTCCGCTGAAGCTTTCTTT. As protein: CASSEAQGGSAEAFF.

This clone was seen more than once but under ten times. V is TRBV7-6 and J is TRBJ1-6; D unresolved. The V gene's germline CDR1 is SGHVS and CDR2 FNYEAQ. Trimming cost V 5 bases and J 5 bases, with 10 bases left between them. The CDR3 totals 14 residues. The CDR3 region has the DNA TGTGCCAGCAGCCCGCGGGCCGATAATTCACCCCTCCACTTT. It encodes CASSPRADNSPLHF. Complete variable domain (other parts from reference TRBV7-6 and TRBJ1-6): GAGVSQSPRYKVTKRGQDVALRCDPISGHVSLYWYRQALGQGPEFLTYFNYEAQQDKSGLPNDRFSAERPEGSISTLTIQRTEQRDSAMYRCASSPRADNSPLHFGNGTRLTVT.

This clone was seen a few times. This chain uses TRBV25-1 with TRBJ2-5; 10 positions match TRBD2. The ends lost 7 bases at V and 5 bases at J; junction bases unmatched: 7. From germline, CDR1 is MGHDK and CDR2 SYGVNS. The CDR3 spans 14 residues. The CDR3 protein is CASMERGGWETQYF. The CDR3 nucleotides read TGTGCCAGCATGGAGCGGGGGGGATGGGAGACCCAGTACTTC.

This chain joins TRBV20-1 and TRBJ1-1; D gene unclear. In germline, CDR1 is DFQATT, CDR2 SNEGSKA (reference sequence). V lost 5 bases to trimming and J lost 12 bases, with 13 bases between them. The CDR3 has 10 residues. The CDR3 region has the DNA TGCAGTGCTTTCTTTGGGAGGTCTTTCTTT. Translating gives CSAFFGRSFF.

The rearrangement joins TRBV6-2 or TRBV6-3 to TRBJ2-3; TRBD2 agrees at 8 bases. CDR1 is MNHEY, CDR2 SVGEGT, per germline. There are 14 residues in the CDR3. The V gene end was trimmed by 2 bases and the J gene end by 4 bases; junction bases not matched to a gene: 2. As DNA, the CDR3 is TGTGCCAGCAGTTACGGCGGGGGGTCAGATACGCAGTATTTT. This codes for CASSYGGGSDTQYF.